The clone carrying this T cell receptor (beta chain) was seen at least ten times. As yet, its antigen is unknown. The data are from a study of T cells in Graves' hyperthyroidism and ophthalmopathy. The length of the CDR3 is 15 residues. The V and J ends lost 0 bases and 3 bases respectively, with 11 bases between them. CDR1 and CDR2 from the germline V gene are MNHEY and SVGEGT. Amplified TCR beta CDR3 regions derived from RNA transcripts. Carried out on the TCR CDR3, a first-round RT-PCR used the HTBI primer set. TCRdb reprocessed the multiplex PCR reads with MiXCR, giving one entry per CDR3 protein. In the table there are some 300,000 distinct CDR3 sequences, roughly 15% of which are singletons. General study points: From stable hyperthyroidism, ophthalmopathy was set apart by a 13 V-J model. Before onset, by a median of approximately 6.2 months, the model predicted ophthalmopathy.

The study enrolled patients aged 18 to 65 with newly diagnosed hyperthyroidism of under 2 months' duration. Sequencing was performed on blood. The sequence came from a man aged 25-45 years with Graves' hyperthyroidism. The chain links TRBV6-2 or TRBV6-3 to TRBJ1-1; D remains unclear. As DNA, the CDR3 is TGTGCCAGCAGTTACTCGAGGGTTTTGGACACTGAAGCTTTCTTT. It encodes CASSYSRVLDTEAFF.